This TCR beta chain was identified in a study of CD8+CD57+ T cells in acquired aplastic anemia (dated by TCRdb to 2017 to 2018). For context, the study as a whole: A mean of about 3.2 ug of DNA, ranging from roughly 0.2 to 30 ug, was extracted from sorted CD4+ and CD8+ cells. What the research found in general, with its limitations: Over 25 CD8+ CDR3 sequences were found in both patients and controls but appeared to be highly expressed in patients and within the immunodominant clones of the patients. Patients and healthy controls showed no significant difference in CD8+ Simpson's diversity (P=0.060).

TCR repertoires of sorted CD4+ and CD8+ blood T cells from severe aplastic anemia patients and healthy subjects were deep-sequenced in the study. Ficoll-Paque density gradient centrifugation was used to isolate peripheral blood mononuclear cells. Before DNA was extracted, CD4+ and CD8+ T cells were sorted using either FACS or magnetic beads. Genomic DNA was used as template for profiling of TCR beta VDJ combinations and CDR3 sequences. An Illumina HiSeq 2000 was used for TCR repertoire sequencing. Per the authors' processing: Repertoires were assessed using TRBV/TRBJ rearrangement plots, CDR3 size and DJ length profiles, and Simpson's diversity index. The most abundant DNA sequence in the deep sequencing data was taken as the immunodominant clone. CDR3 amino acid sequences were checked for sharing across subjects and were also compared against the VDJdb database and published repertoires. The public reads were reprocessed in TCRdb via fastp at Q25 and MiXCR, keeping in-frame beta chains. Rows are unified per CDR3 protein, each entry keeping the most common DNA and genes. V and J calls and clone size were set by TCRdb, not the authors. The table for this sample lists around 250,000 distinct CDR3 sequences; 56% of them were counted only once. The leading ten clones occupy 6.5% to 10% of the sample.

Including the terminal cysteine and phenylalanine, the CDR3 comprises 15 residues. Only the CDR3 DNA is retained, 45 bases long and in frame from the first base. CDR1 and CDR2, per the germline V gene, are SGHTA and FQGNSA. V loses 5 bases, J loses 4 bases, and the germline ends lie 18 bases apart. For this clonotype: Its antigen specificity is not known. No per-base quality is available; no much larger clone lies one base away.

The receptor was isolated from a human donor with severe aplastic anemia or a healthy control (not recorded which). Sequenced input: sorted CD4+, CD8+, or CD8+CD57+ T cells (not recorded which) from PBMCs. The receptor chain draws on TRBV7-2 and TRBJ2-7, with TRBD2 tentatively as D gene (6 bases match). The nucleotides are TGTGCCAGCAGCAGTAAGGAGGGACTGAAGTACGAGCAGTACTTC. Its protein reads: CASSSKEGLKYEQYF.